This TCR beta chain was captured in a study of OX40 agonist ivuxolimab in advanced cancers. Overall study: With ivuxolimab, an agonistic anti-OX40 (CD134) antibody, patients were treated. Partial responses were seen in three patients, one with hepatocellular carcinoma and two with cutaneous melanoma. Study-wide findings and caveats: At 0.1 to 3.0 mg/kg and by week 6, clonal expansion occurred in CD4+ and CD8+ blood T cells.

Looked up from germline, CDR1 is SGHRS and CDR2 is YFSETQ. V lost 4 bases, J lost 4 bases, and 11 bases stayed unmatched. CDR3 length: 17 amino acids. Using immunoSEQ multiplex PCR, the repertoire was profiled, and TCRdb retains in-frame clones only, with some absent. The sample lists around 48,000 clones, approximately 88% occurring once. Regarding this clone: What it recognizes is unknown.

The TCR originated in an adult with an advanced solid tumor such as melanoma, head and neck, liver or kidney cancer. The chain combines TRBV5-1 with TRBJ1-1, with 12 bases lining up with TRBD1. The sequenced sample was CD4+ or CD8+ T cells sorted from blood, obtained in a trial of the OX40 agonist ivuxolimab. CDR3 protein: CASSVGGTGGIGTEAFF. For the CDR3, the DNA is TGCGCCAGCAGCGTGGGCGGGACAGGGGGCATCGGCACTGAAGCTTTCTTT.